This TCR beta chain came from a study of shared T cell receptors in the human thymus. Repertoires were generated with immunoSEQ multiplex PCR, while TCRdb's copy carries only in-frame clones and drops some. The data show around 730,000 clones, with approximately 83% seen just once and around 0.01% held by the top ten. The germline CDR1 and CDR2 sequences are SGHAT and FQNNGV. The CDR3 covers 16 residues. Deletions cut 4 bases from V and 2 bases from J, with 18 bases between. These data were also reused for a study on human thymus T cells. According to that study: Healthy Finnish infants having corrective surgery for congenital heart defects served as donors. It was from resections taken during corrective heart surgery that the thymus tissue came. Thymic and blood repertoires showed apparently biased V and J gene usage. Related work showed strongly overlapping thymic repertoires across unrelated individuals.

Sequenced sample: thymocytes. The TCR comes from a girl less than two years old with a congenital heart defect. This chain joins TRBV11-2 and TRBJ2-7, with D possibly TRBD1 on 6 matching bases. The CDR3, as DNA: TGTGCCAGCAGCTCGCCAGGGGCCCAAGCCGCCTACGAGCAGTACTTC. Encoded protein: CASSSPGAQAAYEQYF. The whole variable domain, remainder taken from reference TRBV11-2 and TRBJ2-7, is EAGVAQSPRYKIIEKRQSVAFWCNPISGHATLYWYQQILGQGPKLLIQFQNNGVVDDSQLPKDRFSAERLKGVDSTLKIQPAKLEDSAVYLCASSSPGAQAAYEQYFGPGTRLTVT.